What follows describes a single T cell receptor (beta chain). The sample originates from a study of blood T cell repertoires in COVID-19. Across the whole study: The origin of the acute and convalescent COVID-19 samples was the United States, Italy and Spain. Sample material is recorded as cDNA or gDNA derived from T cells, B-cell-depleted T cells, or PBMCs.

CDR1 and CDR2 (germline): SGHRS, YFSETQ. This CDR3 is built from 15 residues. Trimming took 0 bases from V and 7 from J; bases not matched to a gene: 7. Under the authors' procedure: Estimates of nucleated cell counts were drawn from the amplification of reference gene primers. Some clones are missing from TCRdb's copy, which holds only in-frame ones; the method was immunoSEQ multiplex PCR. V, J and clone size are those of that table, while D and trimming were read from the DNA. The profile shows 200,000 to 250,000 clones, about 88% of them singletons. Sequencing input: peripheral blood. This TCR came from a woman aged 60 to 75 with acute or convalescent COVID-19. The chain recombines TRBV5-1 with TRBJ1-5; 7 bases match TRBD1. As DNA, the CDR3 is TGCGCCAGCAGCTTGGATGGACAGGTGGACCAGCCCCAGCATTTT. Translated: CASSLDGQVDQPQHF.